The 28 T cell receptor beta chains below come from one sample, sequenced in a study of cytomegalovirus exposure and HLA in healthy donors. The PCR had 60 Vbeta and 13 Jbeta primers. Using immunoSEQ multiplex PCR, the repertoire was profiled, and TCRdb retains in-frame clones only, with some absent. Counted here are around 99,000 clones, about three quarters occurring once; the ten biggest clones make up roughly 8%. Source material: PBMCs. The receptors originated from a man aged 30 to 45 in good health and CMV-seronegative.

The V call is TRBV6-5, the J call TRBJ2-7, with 8 bases identical to TRBD1. Germline trimming cut 0 bases from V and 1 base from J; bases unmatched to any gene: 2. CDR1 MNHEY and CDR2 SVGAGI come from the germline V gene. The CDR3 is 15 amino acids. CDR3 nucleotide sequence: TGTGCCAGCAGTTACTCCGGGACAGGTTCCTACGAGCAGTACTTC. Translation: CASSYSGTGSYEQYF.

This chain joins TRBV2 and TRBJ2-7; 11 nucleotides agree with TRBD1. The V gene's germline CDR1 is SNHLY and CDR2 FYNNEI. With 2 bases clipped from V and 0 bases from J, the junction kept 3 bases outside the gene matches. The length of the CDR3 is 16 residues. CDR3 nucleotides: TGTGCCAGCAGTGAAACAGGGACAGGGGGCTCCTACGAGCAGTACTTC. Encoded protein: CASSETGTGGSYEQYF.

The chain combines TRBV4-1 with TRBJ2-1, with 12 bases lining up with TRBD2. The CDR3 covers 18 residues. V shed 1 base, J shed 7 bases, and the junction held 11 bases outside the gene matches. Germline lookup yields CDR1 MGHRA and CDR2 YSYEKL. This CDR3 reads CASSQGGLAGGPRNEQFF. For the CDR3, the DNA is TGCGCCAGCAGCCAAGGGGGGCTAGCGGGAGGGCCACGGAATGAGCAGTTCTTC.

The chain has TRBV6-1 and TRBJ2-1, with 7 bases aligning to TRBD2. Germline V lookup: CDR1 MNHNS, CDR2 SASEGT. V dropped 7 bases and J dropped 5; count of bases not matched to a gene: 5. CDR3 size: 13 residues. CDR3 sequence (DNA): TGTGCCAGCATTGCCGGGACTAACAATGAGCAGTTCTTC. This sequence encodes CASIAGTNNEQFF.

The rearrangement links TRBV5-1 to TRBJ2-2, with D maybe TRBD1 (6 bases). The CDR3 runs to 16 residues. Germline CDR1 SGHRS, CDR2 YFSETQ. V dropped 4 bases and J dropped 1 base, with 14 bases sitting between them. In DNA, the CDR3 is TGCGCCAGCAGCGACATCAGGGGCCTGAACACCGGGGAGCTGTTTTTT. This translates into CASSDIRGLNTGELFF.

The chain employs TRBV5-8 and TRBJ2-2, with 7 bases that match TRBD1. The junction had 2 bases not matched to a gene; V was cut back by 2 bases and J by 1 base. The CDR3 length is 15 residues. Germline-derived CDR1 and CDR2 are SGHTS and YDEGEE. The CDR3 region is CASSLQGLNTGELFF. CDR3 nucleotides: TGTGCCAGCAGCTTACAGGGGCTGAACACCGGGGAGCTGTTTTTT.

This chain uses TRBV30 with TRBJ2-2; 14 bases line up with TRBD2. V shed 6 bases, J shed 5 bases, and the junction held 8 bases outside the gene matches. The CDR3 spans 16 residues. CDR1 and CDR2 from the germline V gene are GTSNPN and SVGIG (reference sequence). The CDR3 nucleotides read TGTGCCTGCCTTTCGGGACTAGCGGGAGTAACCGGGGAGCTGTTTTTT. Its translation is CACLSGLAGVTGELFF.

The rearrangement joins TRBV27 to TRBJ2-1; D gene ambiguous. The CDR3 has 16 amino acids. V was trimmed by 5 bases and J by 8 bases, leaving 22 bases between them. Germline V gene data show CDR1 as MNHEY and CDR2 as SMNVEV (reference sequence). The CDR3 DNA follows: TGTGCCAGCAGTCCCGAGACATTTGGGCTTTTGTATGAGCAGTTCTTC. Amino acids: CASSPETFGLLYEQFF.

The genes are TRBV6-1 and TRBJ1-1; 8 bases agree with TRBD1. The CDR3 has 14 amino acids. Per the germline V gene, CDR1 is MNHNS and CDR2 is SASEGT. V shed 0 bases and J 10 bases; nucleotides not matched to a gene: 7. Written as DNA, the CDR3 is TGTGCCAGCAGTGAAGCCGGGGACAGGCCGCGAGCTTTCTTT. It specifies CASSEAGDRPRAFF.

The chain carries TRBV6-6 and TRBJ2-5; a possible D gene is TRBD1 (5 bases). This CDR3 has 12 residues. The germline gives CDR1 MNHNY, CDR2 SVGAGI (reference sequence). Between the trimmed V and J ends, which lost 6 bases and 10 bases, there was a span of 15 bases. CDR3 nucleotides: TGTGCCAGCAGGTTCGACAGCGACTTCCAGTACTTC. Translating gives CASRFDSDFQYF.

V and J are TRBV6-1 and TRBJ1-1; 7 positions match TRBD1. Germline V lookup: CDR1 MNHNS, CDR2 SASEGT. The V and J ends lost 6 bases and 7 bases, in that order; junction bases with no gene match: 11. The CDR3 consists of 14 residues. The CDR3 nucleotides are TGTGCCAGCAGACTAGAGGGGGCTACGGGTGAAGCTTTCTTT. The encoded protein is CASRLEGATGEAFF.

This clone was seen more than once but under ten times. The junction does not match germline at one end; this may be a read error. The chain joins TRBV7-9 to TRBJ1-3; a possible D gene is TRBD1 (6 bases). The germline gives CDR1 SEHNR, CDR2 FQNEAQ (reference sequence). CDR3 length: 15 residues. The CDR3 nucleotides read TGTTCCAGCAGCATGGACAGTTCCAGGGGCCACACCATATATTTT. Translating it yields CSSSMDSSRGHTIYF.

V and J are TRBV15 and TRBJ2-7, with D possibly being TRBD1 (5 bases). The CDR3 covers 14 residues. V lost 0 bases to trimming and J lost 0 bases, with 6 bases between them. Germline-derived CDR1 and CDR2 are LNHNV and YYDKDF (reference sequence). The DNA of the CDR3 is TGTGCCACCAGCAGAGAGGGGCTCTCCTACGAGCAGTACTTC. It encodes CATSREGLSYEQYF.

The genes are TRBV7-2 and TRBJ2-5; tentative D call: TRBD1 (5 bases). The CDR3 sequence is 14 residues long. Trimming cost V 4 bases and J 6 bases, with 15 bases left between them. Germline assignment: CDR1 SGHTA and CDR2 FQGNSA. CDR3 region: CASSSQALTKTQYF. CDR3 nucleotide sequence: TGTGCCAGCAGCTCACAGGCTCTCACGAAGACCCAGTACTTC.

The chain has TRBV28 and TRBJ1-2; TRBD1 might be the D (6 bases). Deletions cut 8 bases from V and 2 bases from J, with 18 bases between. In germline, CDR1 is MDHEN, CDR2 SYDVKM. The CDR3 length is 15 residues. CDR3 sequence: CASHNGGQPNYGYTF. DNA for the CDR3: TGTGCCAGCCATAACGGCGGACAGCCCAACTATGGCTACACCTTC.

This clone has just a few counts. V usage is TRBV11-3 and J usage is TRBJ2-2; possibly TRBD2 for D (5 bases). Germline V gene data show CDR1 as SGHNT and CDR2 as YENEEA. Trimming took off 5 bases at V and 3 bases at J, with 10 bases between the two ends. This CDR3 has 14 residues. The CDR3 is CASSQERDTGELFF. Here the CDR3 DNA reads TGTGCCAGCAGCCAGGAGAGGGACACCGGGGAGCTGTTTTTT.

The J gene is TRBJ2-3, the V gene TRBV11-2; unclear D gene. CDR1 SGHAT and CDR2 FQNNGV come from the germline V gene. The CDR3 has 13 amino acids. V was clipped by 6 bases and J by 1 base, with 8 bases between them. The CDR3 is CASRNQGTDTQYF. CDR3 DNA: TGTGCCAGCAGAAACCAGGGCACAGATACGCAGTATTTT. The complete variable domain, with remaining parts taken from reference TRBV11-2 and TRBJ2-3, reads EAGVAQSPRYKIIEKRQSVAFWCNPISGHATLYWYQQILGQGPKLLIQFQNNGVVDDSQLPKDRFSAERLKGVDSTLKIQPAKLEDSAVYLCASRNQGTDTQYFGPGTRLTVL.

The rearrangement uses TRBV30 and TRBJ1-1; D possibly corresponds to TRBD1 (5 bases). The CDR3 has 14 amino acids. Trimming cost V 1 base and J 4 bases, with 13 bases left between them. The V gene's germline CDR1 is GTSNPN and CDR2 SVGIG (reference sequence). The CDR3 spells CAWSGWGGSTEAFF. The DNA for the CDR3 is TGTGCCTGGAGTGGTTGGGGGGGGAGCACTGAAGCTTTCTTT.

The rearrangement links TRBV5-5 to TRBJ2-3; 9 nucleotides match TRBD2. Germline-derived CDR1 and CDR2 are SGHKS and YYEKEE (reference sequence). This CDR3 has 16 amino acids. V gave up 4 bases and J gave up 11 bases; unmatched junction bases: 17. The CDR3 region is CASSPGGASGIGGQYF. DNA of the CDR3: TGTGCCAGCAGCCCGGGTGGGGCTAGCGGGATTGGGGGGCAGTATTTT.

The V gene is TRBV2, the J gene TRBJ2-3; no firm D call. This CDR3 contains 16 residues. CDR1 and CDR2 (germline): SNHLY, FYNNEI. V was shortened by 1 base and J by 3 bases, with 14 bases between the two germline ends. The CDR3 is CASSEVFTVTTDTQYF. Here the CDR3 DNA reads TGTGCCAGCAGTGAAGTTTTTACAGTTACAACAGATACGCAGTATTTT. Full variable domain (outside the CDR3, taken from reference TRBV2 and TRBJ2-3): EPEVTQTPSHQVTQMGQEVILRCVPISNHLYFYWYRQILGQKVEFLVSFYNNEISEKSEIFDDQFSVERPDGSNFTLKIRSTKLEDSAMYFCASSEVFTVTTDTQYFGPGTRLTVL.

The table lists this clone with a few counts. The chain carries TRBV5-1 and TRBJ2-7; possible D gene TRBD1, 5 bases. CDR1 is SGHRS and CDR2 is YFSETQ in the germline V gene. CDR3 size: 14 residues. Trimming left V 3 bases short and J 0 bases short, with 10 bases between. The CDR3 DNA reads TGCGCCAGCAGCTCGACAGTAAACTCCTACGAGCAGTACTTC. Amino acid sequence: CASSSTVNSYEQYF.

The chain carries TRBV6-1 and TRBJ2-7, with TRBD1 identical over 7 bases. This CDR3 is 14 amino acids long. After removal of 6 bases from V and 1 base from J, the junction contained 6 bases not matched to a gene. CDR1 is MNHNS and CDR2 is SASEGT in the germline V gene. This CDR3 is CASRGTVASYEQYF. The CDR3 bases are TGTGCCAGCAGGGGGACAGTCGCGTCCTACGAGCAGTACTTC.

V usage is TRBV6-5 and J usage is TRBJ2-1; 7 bases match TRBD1. This CDR3 is built from 15 residues. The germline V gene has CDR1 MNHEY and CDR2 SVGAGI. J was trimmed by 0 bases and V by 6 bases; bases with no gene match: 5. CDR3 amino acids: CASSRRDSSYNEQFF. The CDR3 DNA sequence: TGTGCCAGCAGCCGCCGGGACAGCTCCTACAATGAGCAGTTCTTC.

V and J are TRBV27 and TRBJ2-1; 7 bases match TRBD1. V was clipped by 5 bases and J by 6 bases; unmatched bases: 7. Germline V gives CDR1 MNHEY, CDR2 SMNVEV (reference sequence). The CDR3 spans 14 residues. CDR3 nucleotide sequence: TGTGCCAGCAGTGGCATCGACAGGGTCAATGAGCAGTTCTTC. The encoded protein is CASSGIDRVNEQFF.

V usage is TRBV5-6 and J usage is TRBJ2-7; 11 nucleotides match TRBD1. Trimming cost V 7 bases and J 3 bases; bases outside gene matches: 3. This CDR3 comprises 13 residues. The germline gives CDR1 SGHDT, CDR2 YYEEEE. DNA for the CDR3: TGTGCCAGCGGGGACAGGGGGGGCTACGAGCAGTACTTC. Its translation: CASGDRGGYEQYF.

The V and J genes are TRBV13 and TRBJ2-7; 14 bases fit TRBD2. J gave up 7 bases and V 4 bases, and 3 bases lay outside the gene matches. Germline CDR1 PRHDT, CDR2 FYEKMQ (reference sequence). The CDR3 contains 14 residues. The CDR3 region is CASSSGTSGGEQYF. The CDR3 region has the DNA TGTGCCAGCAGCTCCGGGACTAGCGGGGGAGAGCAGTACTTC.

This clone was recorded a few times. The chain employs TRBV30 and TRBJ1-1; unclear D gene. V lost 1 base and J 4 bases, leaving 7 bases between the germline ends. This CDR3 is 12 amino acids long. The germline V gene encodes CDR1 GTSNPN and CDR2 SVGIG (reference sequence). Written as DNA, the CDR3 is TGTGCCTGGAGTGGGGCTGGCACTGAAGCTTTCTTT. Translating gives CAWSGAGTEAFF.

This clone was detected only a few times. The J gene is TRBJ2-2, the V gene TRBV9, with a possible D match to TRBD2 (5 bases). From germline, CDR1 is SGDLS and CDR2 YYNGEE. The CDR3 has 15 amino acids. Between the trimmed V and J ends, which lost 4 bases and 1 base, there was a span of 11 bases. Here the CDR3 reads CASSFFGKNTGELFF. The CDR3 DNA reads as TGTGCCAGCAGCTTCTTCGGGAAGAACACCGGGGAGCTGTTTTTT.